Sequencing of this TCR beta chain was carried out in a study of T cell repertoires in cytomegalovirus infection. On the study more broadly: From public TCR beta signatures came an indication of both CMV infection and matching HLA type.

A note on this clonotype: The antigen is not known.

General study results and limits: The ex vivo response showed dominance by HLA-C-restricted CMV-specific TCR beta clonotypes. The cumulative frequency of public TCR beta families identified carriers of CMV plus the relevant HLA.

The V gene lost 0 bases and the J gene lost 6 bases, with 12 bases spanning the gap. Germline CDR1 reads SGHRS; CDR2 reads YFSETQ. The CDR3 is 14 residues long. From the reads, TCRdb called clonotypes with MiXCR, one entry per CDR3 protein. The data hold some 320,000 distinct CDR3 sequences, with 25% to 35% observed a single time. This sequence originates from a human donor in good health (CMV status not recorded). Some clones in this sample may be carry-over from other donors' samples. The sequences come from cultured PBMCs, collected from culture after CMV antigen stimulation. The rearrangement joins TRBV5-1 to TRBJ1-2; a possible D gene is TRBD1 (5 bases). CDR3 in DNA: TGCGCCAGCAGCTTGGTGGCTCAGGGCCATGGCTACACCTTC. Translating it yields CASSLVAQGHGYTF.